This entry describes one T cell receptor (beta chain). Antigen specificity is unknown. The second PCR ran roughly 7 to 12 cycles with a sample-barcoded 5' primer and J-beta primers. TCRdb independently ran MiXCR on the 5' RACE reads; one entry per CDR3 protein. The repertoire holds hundreds of thousands of distinct CDR3 sequences, with approximately 25% as singletons. CDR1 is SEHNR and CDR2 is FQNEAQ in the germline V gene (reference sequence). This CDR3 region has 14 residues. V shed 2 bases, J shed 4 bases, and the junction held 4 bases outside the gene matches. Per sample, extraction of total RNA gave at least 5.5 micrograms in every case. The sample belongs to a study of blood T cells in healthy people across ages. Regarding the study as a whole: Without sorted subsets, naive and antigen-experienced compartments could not be conclusively compared.

The sample was also linked to a second study, of T cells of mothers and their children. That publication notes: Extracted RNA, in its entirety, went into cDNA synthesis at about 1.5 ug per 15 ul.

Material for sequencing was blood. The chain has TRBV7-9 and TRBJ2-5, with 7 bases lining up with TRBD2. This sequence originates from a boy aged 10-17 years in good health. The CDR3 coding sequence is TGTGCCAGCAGCTTACGATGGGAGGGAGAGACCCAGTACTTC. Translating gives CASSLRWEGETQYF.